The clone carrying this T cell receptor (beta chain) is deemed medium-sized. This entry comes from a study of OX40 agonist ivuxolimab in advanced cancers. TCRdb's table, derived via immunoSEQ multiplex PCR, lists solely in-frame clones and lacks some. This sample has 22,000 or so clones, with around 84% found just once. Germline CDR1 LGHNA, CDR2 YNFKEQ. V lost 0 bases, J lost 0 bases, and 6 bases stayed unmatched. The CDR3 is 18 amino acids. This chain links TRBV4-2 with TRBJ2-3; TRBD2 matches 10 bases. The sequence was collected from an adult with an advanced solid tumor such as melanoma, head and neck, liver or kidney cancer. The starting material was CD4+ or CD8+ T cells sorted from blood, obtained in a trial of the OX40 agonist ivuxolimab. The CDR3 sequence: CASSQDYRTSGSTDTQYF. The CDR3 DNA reads as TGTGCCAGCAGCCAAGATTATAGGACTAGCGGTAGCACAGATACGCAGTATTTT.